Listed below are T cell receptor beta chains from one sample, sequenced in a study of blood T cell repertoires in COVID-19. Sequencing was performed with immunoSEQ multiplex PCR; in TCRdb, only in-frame clones are kept and a portion is missing. The profile shows 250,000 to 300,000 clones, approximately 87% of them singletons. Sequenced: peripheral blood. The receptors come from a man aged 55 to 70 who had recovered from COVID-19. CDR3s include the opening cysteine and the closing phenylalanine or tryptophan. Fields, in order: clone size, V gene, D gene, J gene, CDR3 DNA, CDR3 protein. The D gene is left open where the match is weak. Size tells how often a clone was seen (once, few, many) or the class of an expanded clone, and some rows leave it out.

few	TRBV5-1	-	TRBJ1-5	TGCGCCAGCAGCTTGGATGGAGCGCAGCCCCAGCATTTT	CASSLDGAQPQHF
-	TRBV19	-	TRBJ1-1	TGTGCCAGTAGATCCGAAATTTACACGACTGAAGCTTTCTTT	CASRSEIYTTEAFF
-	TRBV7-9	TRBD2	TRBJ2-1	TGTGCCAGCAGCGCGACTAGCGGGGGGGGTCGTGAGCAGTTCTTC	CASSATSGGGREQFF
once	TRBV18	-	TRBJ1-3	TGTGCCAGCTCACCGTGGAGGGGCGGTAATGAACCTGGAAACACCATATATTTT	CASSPWRGGNEPGNTIYF
-	TRBV6-5	TRBD2	TRBJ2-2	TGTGCCAGCAGTTACTCGGGACTAGCGAACACCGGGGAGCTGTTTTTT	CASSYSGLANTGELFF
-	TRBV2	-	TRBJ1-5	TGTGCCAGCAAGGGGAGGAGCAATCAGCCCCAGCATTTT	CASKGRSNQPQHF
-	TRBV19	TRBD1	TRBJ2-3	TGTGCCAGTAGTATGGGGTCAGGGGGCATCACAGATACGCAGTATTTT	CASSMGSGGITDTQYF
-	TRBV6-1	-	TRBJ1-4	TGTGCCAGCAGTGAAGGTATCCTACTTGAAAAACTGTTTTTT	CASSEGILLEKLFF
-	TRBV3-1/TRBV3-2	-	TRBJ1-1	TGTGCCAGCAGTCGCGGGAACAATCGAAGGACTGAAGCTTTCTTT	CASSRGNNRRTEAFF
-	TRBV18	-	TRBJ2-1	TGTGCCAGCTCACCTGGGACAAGCGACAATGAGCAGTTCTTC	CASSPGTSDNEQFF
-	TRBV18	TRBD1	TRBJ1-1	TGTGCCAGCTCACCTCCCGGGACAGGGCGGGCTGAAGCTTTCTTT	CASSPPGTGRAEAFF
few	TRBV5-6	-	TRBJ1-6	TGTGCCAGCAAACTGTCCGGTAATTCACCCCTCCACTTT	CASKLSGNSPLHF
few	TRBV19	TRBD2	TRBJ2-3	TGTGCCAGCCGACTAGCGGGAGATACGCAGTATTTT	CASRLAGDTQYF
few	TRBV29-1	-	TRBJ2-7	TGCAGCGTTACAGACGGGAGTAACGAGCAGTACTTC	CSVTDGSNEQYF
-	TRBV6-5	-	TRBJ1-6	TGTGCCAGCAGTTACTCGCAGGGTTTGTCCCTCCACTTT	CASSYSQGLSLHF
-	TRBV4-1	TRBD2	TRBJ2-2	TGCGCCAGCAGCCCGGGACTAGCGGGAGTATTCGGGGAGCTGTTTTTT	CASSPGLAGVFGELFF
-	TRBV20-1	-	TRBJ1-4	TGCAGTGCTAGTCAGGCAGGCCCAACTAATGAAAAACTGTTTTTT	CSASQAGPTNEKLFF
once	TRBV11-2	TRBD2	TRBJ2-7	TGTGCCAGCAGCTTACACCTGGGACTAGCGGGGGAAGGCGAGCAGTACTTC	CASSLHLGLAGEGEQYF
-	TRBV5-4	TRBD2	TRBJ2-2	TGTGCCAGCAGCTTGGACGGGAGGTACACCGGGGAGCTGTTTTTT	CASSLDGRYTGELFF
-	TRBV28	-	TRBJ2-7	TGTGCCAGCGGCGTCGGAGTTGGCGAGCAGTACTTC	CASGVGVGEQYF
-	TRBV2	TRBD1	TRBJ1-5	TGTGCCAGCAGGGACAGGGGAGTTCAGCCCCAGCATTTT	CASRDRGVQPQHF
few	TRBV5-1	-	TRBJ1-5	TGCGCCAGCAGCTTGGCAGGCAATAGCAATCAGCCCCAGCATTTT	CASSLAGNSNQPQHF
few	TRBV27	-	TRBJ1-5	TGTGCCAGCAGTTTACTGCCTGGGGGCGCGGTTCAGCCCCAGCATTTT	CASSLLPGGAVQPQHF
-	TRBV6-1	-	TRBJ2-7	TGTGCCAGCAGTGACGGTTCCTACGAGCAGTACTTC	CASSDGSYEQYF
-	TRBV7-2	TRBD2	TRBJ2-3	TGTGCCAGCAGCTTAGTAGGCGCGGGGGGCGCAGATACGCAGTATTTT	CASSLVGAGGADTQYF
-	TRBV11-2	TRBD2	TRBJ2-2	TGTGCCAGCAGCTCACGCACCCTAGCGGGGGGCTCGGGCGGGGAGCTGTTTTTT	CASSSRTLAGGSGGELFF
-	TRBV18	TRBD1	TRBJ1-6	TGTGCCAGCTCACCGGCGGGTTCGGGGACGAAAGGGACAGAAAATTCACCCCTCCACTTT	CASSPAGSGTKGTENSPLHF
-	TRBV29-1	TRBD2	TRBJ2-3	TGCAGCGTTGAACTAGCGGGGGCCCATCCGGCAATCACAGATACGCAGTATTTT	CSVELAGAHPAITDTQYF
-	TRBV9	-	TRBJ2-5	TGTGCCAGCAGCCCGGAAGAGGGAGAGACCCAGTACTTC	CASSPEEGETQYF
-	TRBV5-4	TRBD1	TRBJ1-5	TGTGCCAGCAGCGCGGGACAGGGTAATCAGCCCCAGCATTTT	CASSAGQGNQPQHF
-	TRBV18	TRBD2	TRBJ2-5	TGTGCCAGCTCACCACCGGGACTACAAGAGACCCAGTACTTC	CASSPPGLQETQYF
-	TRBV6-5	TRBD1	TRBJ2-3	TGTGCCAGCAGTAACCGGGACAGGGGGACAGATACGCAGTATTTT	CASSNRDRGTDTQYF